This T cell receptor beta chain is from a study of shared clonotypes between healthy human individuals (dated by TCRdb to 2018 to 2021). For context, the study as a whole: A couple of women and three men aged 18 to 49 years were included in the cohort. For each donor, three plates each were used for CD4 naive and CD4 memory, two plates were used for CD8 naive, and one plate was used for CD8 memory. Blood TCR repertoires of roughly five healthy adults were deeply sequenced to estimate repertoire size and the extent of clonotype sharing between individuals. Per donor, leukapheresis produced somewhere between about 0.94 and 9.5 billion PBMCs. Libraries were prepared and TCR repertoires were sequenced by different laboratories using diverse techniques, in order to increase sequencing depth and limit assay-specific biases.

A note on this clone: What this receptor recognizes is not known. No base-level quality is on record; no much larger clone is a single base apart.

Between the V and J ends, shortened by 5 bases and 4 bases respectively, the junction contains 14 bases. The germline V gene (reference sequence) gives CDR1 as MNHEY and CDR2 as SMNVEV. Including the terminal cysteine and phenylalanine, the CDR3 comprises 14 residues. Only the CDR3 portion is preserved as DNA: 42 bases, with reading frame beginning at the first base. What the work shows at the level of the full study, not this receptor alone: Compared with non-shared clonotypes, clonotypes shared by all four sorted-subset donors had higher generation probabilities. Sharing across a few donors was observed for about 5% of naive CD4, 3% to 4% of naive CD8, around 2.5% of memory CD4, and approximately 0.41% of memory CD8 clonotypes. Only blood was sampled, and tissue TCR repertoires likely differ from those in blood. Even with the large sequencing depth, rarefaction of the sorted-subset datasets indicated that sequencing was incomplete. The small number of donors limited the genetic and exposure-history diversity represented. Naive subsets generally had larger estimated clonotype richness than memory subsets did. Pairwise subsampling led to the expectation that sequencing depth would affect the degree of clonotype sharing among donors.

Using the deep immunoSEQ assay, multiplex PCR amplified TCR CDR3 regions from genomic DNA. Extracted genomic DNA from each cell subset was distributed evenly across all wells of several immunoSEQ 96-well plates, and each plate was treated as a replicate. For sorted subsets, each replicate PCR was loaded with roughly 190 ng genomic DNA, equivalent to 25,000 to 35,000 T cell genomes. The purified libraries were quantified using a Qubit 3.0 fluorometer, sized with a Bioanalyzer 2100, and then quantified again using the KAPA Library Quantification kit. A separate single-read 150-cycle Illumina NextSeq 550 flow cell was used to sequence each immunoSEQ 96-well plate. On the authors' methods: The immunoSEQ output contained only junctional sequences without quality scores, so filtering could not match that applied to full-length reads. To assign V/J genes and CDR3, sequences were annotated against IMGT germline references using PyIR, a Python wrapper for IgBLAST v1.9. Any read was removed if the V/J assignment was weak (E-value above 1e-6), the CDR3 was missing, or the read contained stop codons, out-of-frame junctions, or ambiguous translated residues. V3J clonotypes were defined by identical inferred V gene, J gene, and CDR3 amino acid sequence. Percentage overlap between repertoires was computed as shared unique clonotypes divided by the size of the smaller repertoire. Richness of each repertoire was evaluated using RTK rarefaction, the Chao1 estimator, and Recon v2.1 estimates of unobserved clonotypes. For all TCRbeta clonotypes obtained by the gDNA method from a handful of donors, generation probabilities were computed with OLGA. TCRdb limited this immuneACCESS table to in-frame rearrangements with V and J called. A share of clones is missing; checked studies link under half to unresolved V genes, and the rest is unexplained. V and J calls and clone size are those listed in that table; D and trimming were worked out from the DNA. The sample data list a few million clones, and around 90% of these were observed just once. The ten most abundant clones make up about 0.13% of the sample.

Donors were healthy HIV-negative adults with no recently reported acute infections or vaccinations. Every donor was a Caucasian adult residing in Nashville, Tennessee, USA. Magnetic negative selection was used to enrich CD4+ T cells, after which naive cells were positively selected on CD45RA and the negative fraction became the memory subset. After blood collection by leukapheresis, PBMCs were isolated using Ficoll-Histopaque density gradient centrifugation and then cryopreserved in the vapor phase of liquid nitrogen. Analytical flow cytometry was used to check the purity and quantity of each magnetically sorted T cell population. Genomic DNA was isolated from each sorted fraction and quantified by UV absorbance on a Nanodrop 2000c.

The V gene is TRBV27 and the J gene is TRBJ1-1; the D gene lacks a confident call. The sequenced sample consisted of naive CD4+ T cells sorted from blood. The cell subset or site label here, explained by the study, means: CD45RA+ positively selected. The receptor's source is a young man in good health. CDR3 reads: CASSSQSRTTEAFF. The nucleotide sequence reads TGTGCCAGCAGTAGCCAATCGAGGACCACTGAAGCTTTCTTT.